The 22 T cell receptor beta chains below were found in one sample sequenced in a study of blood T cell repertoires in COVID-19. Sequencing was performed with immunoSEQ multiplex PCR; in TCRdb, only in-frame clones are kept and a portion is missing. Of roughly 230,000 clones listed, 87% are singletons. Input material: PBMCs or T cells enriched from blood (not recorded which). The receptors here all came from a man aged 30 to 39 in a cohort exposed to, infected with or recovered from COVID-19 (not recorded which).

J is TRBJ2-7 and V is TRBV4-1; 7 positions agree with TRBD2. There are 15 residues in the CDR3. The germline CDR1 and CDR2 sequences are MGHRA and YSYEKL. V lost 3 bases, J lost 4 bases, and 9 bases stayed unmatched. CDR3 coding DNA: TGCGCCAGCAGCCAGATAACCGGGACTACTTACGAGCAGTACTTC. Translated, it gives CASSQITGTTYEQYF.

J is TRBJ2-1 and V is TRBV14; D ambiguous. The CDR3 runs 12 residues. Looked up from germline, CDR1 is SGHDN and CDR2 is FVKESK. With 3 bases removed from V and 4 bases from J, the gap between germline ends came to 4 bases. This CDR3 reads CASSHMYNEQFF. CDR3 nucleotides: TGTGCCAGCAGCCATATGTACAATGAGCAGTTCTTC.

As concerns this clone: It is unclear where the CDR3 begins or ends on the DNA, so no DNA is shown, and the CDR3 is as TCRdb lists it. The chain is built from TRBV12-5 and TRBJ1-1; TRBD1 was called by the table and not checked on the DNA. The CDR3 sequence runs 17 residues, both termini included. Germline CDR1 reads LGHNT; CDR2 reads FRNRAP. The CDR3 is CASGLVMGAGMNTEAFF.

This rearrangement joins TRBV28 to TRBJ1-2; the D is unclear. The CDR3 spans 11 residues. Germline loops: CDR1 MDHEN, CDR2 SYDVKM. V gave up 6 bases and J gave up 4 bases, with 6 bases separating them. CDR3 sequence reads: CASSPSYGYTF. The CDR3 nucleotides are TGTGCCAGCAGCCCCTCCTATGGCTACACCTTC.

The genes are TRBV15 and TRBJ2-1; 7 nucleotides line up with TRBD2. The germline V gene has CDR1 LNHNV and CDR2 YYDKDF (reference sequence). The trim removed 5 bases at V and 5 bases at J, leaving 21 bases unmatched. This CDR3 has 19 residues. The CDR3 loop is CATSSSVPLTGRRHNEQFF. In DNA form, the CDR3 reads TGTGCCACCAGCTCCAGTGTACCCCTTACCGGGAGGCGCCACAATGAGCAGTTCTTC.

This clone was counted ten times or more. The chain carries TRBV6-2 or TRBV6-3 and TRBJ1-5; D is undetermined. Trimming took 1 base from V and 5 from J, leaving 9 bases between them. Germline-derived CDR1 and CDR2 are MNHEY and SVGEGT. The CDR3 is 14 residues long. For the CDR3, the DNA is TGTGCCAGCAGTTACTGGGCCACCGATCAGCCCCAGCATTTT. Its protein product is CASSYWATDQPQHF.

The V and J genes are TRBV13 and TRBJ2-5; tentatively, D is TRBD1 (6 bases). The germline CDR1 and CDR2 sequences are PRHDT and FYEKMQ (reference sequence). V was cut by 4 bases and J by 2 bases, with 11 bases left in between. CDR3 size: 14 residues. The CDR3 DNA is TGTGCCAGCAGCTGGGACACCAATCAAGAGACCCAGTACTTC. Encoded protein: CASSWDTNQETQYF. Based on the CDR3 plus reference TRBV13 and TRBJ2-5, the full variable domain is AAGVIQSPRHLIKEKRETATLKCYPIPRHDTVYWYQQGPGQDPQFLISFYEKMQSDKGSIPDRFSAQQFSDYHSELNMSSLELGDSALYFCASSWDTNQETQYFGPGTRLLVL.

This clone has only a few counts. This chain connects TRBV2 to TRBJ1-5; no reliable D call. Per germline, CDR1 SNHLY and CDR2 FYNNEI. Trimming removed 5 bases at V and 4 bases at J, with 6 bases between. This CDR3 has 12 amino acids. The CDR3 DNA reads as TGTGCCAGCAGTCCCCGGAATCAGCCCCAGCATTTT. Its translation: CASSPRNQPQHF.

V is TRBV19 and J is TRBJ2-3; TRBD2 matches 7 bases. Germline CDR1 and CDR2: LNHDA and SQIVND (reference sequence). This CDR3 comprises 14 residues. V shed 10 bases and J 0 bases; nucleotides not matched to a gene: 7. The CDR3 DNA is TGTGCCACAAACCCCGGGGGGAGCACAGATACGCAGTATTTT. Residues: CATNPGGSTDTQYF.

This sequence joins TRBV9 and TRBJ2-1; 8 nucleotides agree with TRBD2. Losses at the gene ends were 0 bases for V and 9 bases for J; bases not matched to a gene: 14. The CDR3 covers 17 residues. From germline, CDR1 is SGDLS and CDR2 YYNGEE. CDR3 loop: CASSVGLGLDVLSEQFF. The CDR3, as DNA: TGTGCCAGCAGCGTAGGTCTGGGACTAGATGTATTAAGTGAGCAGTTCTTC.

The sample holds a few counts of this clone. This chain connects TRBV19 to TRBJ1-2; TRBD1 matches 7 bases. The CDR3 extends over 11 amino acids. Trimming cost V 6 bases and J 13 bases; bases outside gene matches: 8. Germline V gene sequence: CDR1 LNHDA, CDR2 SQIVND (reference sequence). CDR3 region: CASSLKGAVTF. In DNA, the CDR3 is TGTGCCAGTAGCCTGAAGGGGGCCGTCACCTTC.

The V call is TRBV13, the J call TRBJ1-2; maybe TRBD1 (6 bases). V dropped 5 bases and J dropped 0 bases, with 7 bases sitting between them. This CDR3 spans 13 amino acids. Germline V lookup: CDR1 PRHDT, CDR2 FYEKMQ (reference sequence). For the CDR3, the DNA is TGTGCCAGCAGCCAGGGGACTAACTATGGCTACACCTTC. This encodes CASSQGTNYGYTF.

The chain combines TRBV4-2 with TRBJ1-1; D is unresolved. Trimming took 1 base from V and 4 from J, leaving 10 bases between them. The germline CDR1 and CDR2 sequences are LGHNA and YNFKEQ. The CDR3 spans 14 residues. The CDR3 loop is CASSQAVSSTEAFF. CDR3 DNA: TGTGCCAGCAGCCAAGCGGTGTCTAGCACTGAAGCTTTCTTT.

This chain links TRBV3-1 (or the pseudogene TRBV3-2) with TRBJ2-7; 8 bases align to TRBD1. V shed 4 bases and J 2 bases; nucleotides not matched to a gene: 10. This CDR3 has 16 amino acids. Germline V CDR1 and CDR2: LGHDT, YNNKEL (reference sequence). CDR3: CASSPDRTGITYEQYF. The CDR3 DNA reads as TGTGCCAGCAGCCCTGACCGGACAGGGATTACCTACGAGCAGTACTTC.

The chain recombines TRBV19 with TRBJ2-7; 9 nucleotides agree with TRBD1. With 4 bases clipped from V and 6 bases from J, the junction kept 7 bases outside the gene matches. This CDR3 is 14 amino acids long. Germline values: CDR1 LNHDA, CDR2 SQIVND (reference sequence). Here the CDR3 reads CASSRGQGSSEQYF. The CDR3 region has the DNA TGTGCCAGTAGTAGGGGACAGGGATCATCCGAGCAGTACTTC.

This chain links TRBV6-1 with TRBJ2-2; D possibly corresponds to TRBD1 (5 bases). The CDR3 length is 15 residues. Trimming left V 3 bases short and J 5 bases short, with 13 bases between. In germline, CDR1 is MNHNS, CDR2 SASEGT. CDR3 DNA: TGTGCCAGCAGTGATTCTCGCAAGGGGACCGGGGAGCTGTTTTTT. This gives the protein CASSDSRKGTGELFF.

The chain has TRBV6-2 or TRBV6-3 and TRBJ2-7; 9 nucleotides align to TRBD1. The ends lost 2 bases at V and 7 bases at J; junction bases unmatched: 9. This CDR3 is 15 amino acids long. CDR1 is MNHEY, CDR2 SVGEGT, per germline. Here the CDR3 reads CASSYGGQGFEEQYF. CDR3 bases: TGTGCCAGCAGTTACGGGGGACAGGGATTTGAGGAGCAGTACTTC.

The CDR3 DNA is TGTGCCAGTATCAATCCATTTCCGAACACTGAAGCTTTCTTT. It is translated as CASINPFPNTEAFF. The V call is TRBV19, the J call TRBJ1-1; D remains ambiguous. Trimming took 7 bases from V and 1 from J, leaving 13 bases between them. Germline V gene data show CDR1 as LNHDA and CDR2 as SQIVND (reference sequence). The CDR3 length is 14 residues.

This clone was detected only once. V is TRBV11-2 and J is TRBJ2-7; D might be TRBD1 (6 bases). V lost 5 bases and J lost 2, with 16 bases in between. Germline CDR1 and CDR2: SGHAT and FQNNGV. The CDR3 totals 15 residues. The CDR3 region has the DNA TGTGCCAGCAGCCGCCCGGACAGCTACCCCTACGAGCAGTACTTC. Its protein is CASSRPDSYPYEQYF.

V is TRBV27 and J is TRBJ1-6; a weak D match, TRBD1 (5 bases). The CDR3 loop spans 16 amino acids. Germline-derived CDR1 and CDR2 are MNHEY and SMNVEV (reference sequence). V was trimmed by 2 bases and J by 9 bases, leaving 17 bases between them. DNA for the CDR3: TGTGCCAGCAGTTTAGTAGGGGACTCTCCAGCTTCACCCCTCCACTTT. It translates to CASSLVGDSPASPLHF.

DNA of the CDR3: TGTGCCAGCAGCCAAGAAAACCTAGCGGGAGGACGCGAGCAGTACTTC. Protein product: CASSQENLAGGREQYF. J is TRBJ2-7 and V is TRBV4-2; TRBD2 aligns across 11 bases. J lost 6 bases, V lost 0 bases, and 7 bases had no gene match. The CDR3 runs to 16 residues. Germline V gives CDR1 LGHNA, CDR2 YNFKEQ.

The gene calls are TRBV7-8 and TRBJ2-7; TRBD1 agrees at 8 bases. V lost 2 bases and J lost 4; bases outside the gene matches: 4. From germline, CDR1 is SGHVS and CDR2 FQNEAQ. This CDR3 contains 14 residues. The CDR3 region is CASSLRTGLYEQYF. The CDR3 nucleotides are TGTGCCAGCAGCTTAAGGACAGGGCTTTACGAGCAGTACTTC.